What follows are 29 T cell receptor beta chains derived from one specimen sequenced in a study of Ad26.COV2.S vaccination and SARS-CoV-2 variants (dated by TCRdb to the early 2020s). Read against the paper, the sample's time point label means: individuals recovered from natural SARS-CoV-2 infection. Receptor libraries were prepared by the immunoSEQ multiplex PCR assay. The table comes from immuneACCESS by way of TCRdb, which keeps in-frame sequences with V and J called. Part of the clones is missing from these tables; in studies checked, under half for an unresolved V gene and the rest for unknown reasons. Within this sample are roughly 150,000 clones, with roughly 85% of them counted one time only. The ten top clones hold around 5% of the sample. This sample comprised peripheral blood, obtained after recovery from COVID-19. Every receptor here comes from a human donor who had recovered from COVID-19.

The chain employs TRBV4-1 and TRBJ1-2; 10 bases align to TRBD1. CDR3 length: 17 amino acids. Losses at the gene ends were 0 bases for V and 4 bases for J; bases not matched to a gene: 8. CDR1 is MGHRA, CDR2 YSYEKL, per germline. CDR3 coding DNA: TGCGCCAGCAGCCAAGAGAGGGACAGGGGCTTTAGCTATGGCTACACCTTC. It specifies CASSQERDRGFSYGYTF.

This chain connects TRBV11-3 to TRBJ2-3; D is tentatively TRBD1 or TRBD2 (5 bases each). Germline V gene lookup returns CDR1 SGHNT and CDR2 YENEEA. Trimming took 1 base from V and 2 from J, leaving 10 bases between them. The CDR3 totals 15 residues. Here the CDR3 reads CASSLGRGPTDTQYF. CDR3 in DNA: TGTGCCAGCAGCTTAGGACGGGGCCCCACAGATACGCAGTATTTT.

The chain joins TRBV27 to TRBJ1-6; TRBD1 aligns across 8 bases. The CDR3 extends over 18 amino acids. V was pared by 4 bases and J by 8 bases, with 16 bases of the junction left unmatched. Germline V gene data show CDR1 as MNHEY and CDR2 as SMNVEV (reference sequence). The CDR3 protein is CASSSRGQDDIGDSPLHF. DNA for the CDR3: TGTGCCAGCAGTTCCCGGGGACAGGACGACATTGGGGATTCACCCCTCCACTTT.

The chain links TRBV19 to TRBJ1-1; 7 bases line up with TRBD1. The CDR3 runs to 15 residues. V was pared by 6 bases and J by 5 bases, with 12 bases of the junction left unmatched. The germline gives CDR1 LNHDA, CDR2 SQIVND (reference sequence). The CDR3 here is CASRTNSRGYTEAFF. The DNA of the CDR3 is TGTGCCAGTAGGACCAATTCCAGGGGGTATACTGAAGCTTTCTTT.

The CDR3 loop reads CASSPSQTEAFF. The CDR3 nucleotides read TGCGCCAGCAGTCCCTCACAAACTGAAGCTTTCTTT. The gene calls are TRBV10-2 and TRBJ1-1; D is unresolved. Deletions cut 5 bases from V and 5 bases from J, with 9 bases between. The length of the CDR3 is 12 residues. CDR1 is WSHSY and CDR2 is SAAADI in the germline V gene.

This clone was detected only once. V usage is TRBV3-1 (or the pseudogene TRBV3-2) and J usage is TRBJ2-5; D is tentatively TRBD1 or TRBD2 (6 bases each). The V gene's germline CDR1 is LGHDT and CDR2 YNNKEL (reference sequence). With 3 bases removed from V and 3 bases from J, the gap between germline ends came to 14 bases. The CDR3 spans 15 residues. Here the CDR3 DNA reads TGTGCCAGCAGCCAGGGCGGGACATCGAAAGAGACCCAGTACTTC. Encoded protein: CASSQGGTSKETQYF.

The chain is built from TRBV24-1 and TRBJ2-3, with D tentatively TRBD1 (7 bases). The CDR3 consists of 16 residues. V was clipped by 0 bases and J by 5 bases, with 14 bases between them. Germline V gene sequence: CDR1 KGHDR, CDR2 SFDVKD. This chain's CDR3 is CATSDLVRGALDTQYF. In DNA form, the CDR3 reads TGTGCCACCAGTGATTTGGTCAGGGGGGCCCTAGATACGCAGTATTTT.

V usage is TRBV11-2 and J usage is TRBJ2-5, with D perhaps matching TRBD1 (5 bases). The CDR3 is 12 amino acids. Germline V gene lookup returns CDR1 SGHAT and CDR2 FQNNGV. V was shortened by 5 bases and J by 3 bases, with 7 bases between the two germline ends. CDR3 region: CASSQGEETQYF. CDR3 sequence (DNA): TGTGCCAGCAGCCAGGGTGAAGAGACCCAGTACTTC.

The CDR3 sequence is CASSSILETSGGGDEQFF. DNA for the CDR3: TGTGCCAGCAGCTCTATTCTTGAGACTAGCGGGGGAGGAGATGAGCAGTTCTTC. The chain recombines TRBV5-4 with TRBJ2-1, with 12 bases aligning to TRBD2. Germline V lookup: CDR1 SGHNT, CDR2 YYREEE (reference sequence). This CDR3 has 18 amino acids. The junction had 15 bases not matched to a gene; V was cut back by 3 bases and J by 8 bases.

The genes are TRBV6-1 and TRBJ2-5, with D hard to call. The V gene lost 2 bases and the J gene lost 5 bases, with 9 bases spanning the gap. CDR1 and CDR2 (germline): MNHNS, SASEGT. The CDR3 length is 13 residues. CDR3 region: CASSEIRLETQYF. CDR3 bases: TGTGCCAGCAGTGAAATCAGACTGGAGACCCAGTACTTC.

This chain connects TRBV14 to TRBJ2-3; D is undetermined. This CDR3 has 13 residues. Germline V gives CDR1 SGHDN, CDR2 FVKESK. V dropped 4 bases and J dropped 6 bases, with 11 bases sitting between them. CDR3 loop: CASSLSRGDTQYF. CDR3 sequence (DNA): TGTGCCAGCAGCCTTAGCCGCGGTGATACGCAGTATTTT.

The chain carries TRBV7-8 and TRBJ2-3; D remains unclear. CDR1 and CDR2 (germline): SGHVS, FQNEAQ. V lost 4 bases to trimming and J lost 6 bases, with 17 bases between them. The CDR3 covers 15 residues. The CDR3: CASSYGNSASDTQYF. The CDR3 bases are TGTGCCAGCAGCTACGGAAACTCGGCATCGGATACGCAGTATTTT.

The V and J genes are TRBV7-2 and TRBJ1-3; D is unclear. The CDR3 has 14 amino acids. V was shortened by 1 base and J by 0 bases, with 4 bases between the two germline ends. Germline V gene lookup returns CDR1 SGHTA and CDR2 FQGNSA. The CDR3 coding sequence is TGTGCCAGCAGCTTAGAGCGCTCTGGAAACACCATATATTTT. Its protein product is CASSLERSGNTIYF.

CDR3 nucleotides: TGTGCCAGCAGCTTAGGGAGGACAGGGGGGTACGAGCAGTACTTC. Its protein product is CASSLGRTGGYEQYF. The rearrangement links TRBV7-2 to TRBJ2-7; 10 bases agree with TRBD1. Trimming removed 1 base from V and 4 bases from J; junction bases left unmatched: 4. Germline loops: CDR1 SGHTA, CDR2 FQGNSA. The CDR3 spans 15 residues.

The CDR3: CASSKEDGSYEQYF. The CDR3 nucleotides read TGTGCCAGCAGCAAAGAGGACGGTTCCTACGAGCAGTACTTC. This chain connects TRBV7-9 to TRBJ2-7; D not certain. Germline CDR1 SEHNR, CDR2 FQNEAQ (reference sequence). Trimming removed 5 bases at V and 1 base at J, with 12 bases between. CDR3 length equals 14 residues.

J is TRBJ1-1 and V is TRBV27, with a possible D match to TRBD1 (5 bases). The CDR3 loop spans 14 amino acids. Looked up from germline, CDR1 is MNHEY and CDR2 is SMNVEV (reference sequence). Trimming left V 3 bases short and J 1 base short, with 9 bases between. The CDR3 protein is CASSFGGTNTEAFF. The CDR3 DNA sequence: TGTGCCAGCAGTTTTGGGGGGACGAACACTGAAGCTTTCTTT.

The gene calls are TRBV19 and TRBJ1-2; D is ambiguous. V lost 5 bases to trimming and J lost 1 base, with 11 bases between them. CDR1 and CDR2 (germline): LNHDA, SQIVND (reference sequence). The CDR3 sequence is 14 residues long. CDR3: CASSPRTNNYGYTF. CDR3 nucleotide sequence: TGTGCCAGTAGTCCTCGTACAAATAACTATGGCTACACCTTC.

The rearrangement links TRBV27 to TRBJ1-4; TRBD1 aligns across 8 bases. Looked up from germline, CDR1 is MNHEY and CDR2 is SMNVEV (reference sequence). The V and J ends lost 5 bases and 10 bases, in that order; junction bases with no gene match: 9. The CDR3 has 14 residues. CDR3 region: CASSTGQGFGKLFF. The CDR3 region has the DNA TGTGCCAGCAGTACCGGACAGGGTTTCGGAAAACTGTTTTTT.

There are many counts of this clone. The rearrangement links TRBV29-1 to TRBJ2-2, with D perhaps given as TRBD1 or TRBD2 (5 bases each). Per the germline V gene, CDR1 is SQVTM and CDR2 is ANQGSEA. V lost 5 bases and J 0 bases, leaving 10 bases between the germline ends. The CDR3 length is 14 residues. The CDR3 loop reads CSVKVGANTGELFF. The CDR3 DNA is TGCAGCGTTAAGGTGGGGGCGAACACCGGGGAGCTGTTTTTT.

This clone was counted a single time. The chain couples TRBV2 to TRBJ1-1; D gene uncertain. Germline assignment: CDR1 SNHLY and CDR2 FYNNEI. CDR3 length: 13 residues. V lost 3 bases and J 5 bases, leaving 10 bases between the germline ends. The CDR3 is CASSDRVRTEAFF. For the CDR3, the DNA is TGTGCCAGCAGTGACCGGGTTCGGACTGAAGCTTTCTTT.

V and J are TRBV5-5 and TRBJ2-1, with 11 positions matching TRBD2. CDR3 length equals 14 residues. The germline CDR1 and CDR2 sequences are SGHKS and YYEKEE (reference sequence). Trimming took 5 bases from V and 9 from J; bases not matched to a gene: 7. Here the CDR3 reads CASRVAGGPGEQFF. DNA for the CDR3: TGTGCCAGCAGGGTAGCGGGGGGGCCCGGTGAGCAGTTCTTC.

The CDR3 spells CASSLPLGISGNTIYF. The CDR3 coding sequence is TGTGCCAGCAGTTTACCCCTGGGGATCTCTGGAAACACCATATATTTT. This chain links TRBV28 with TRBJ1-3; no reliable D call. The germline V and J ends were trimmed by 2 bases and 0 bases, with 11 bases remaining between them. The CDR3 loop spans 16 amino acids. The germline CDR1 and CDR2 sequences are MDHEN and SYDVKM.

The chain joins TRBV28 to TRBJ2-6; D call uncertain. The V gene's germline CDR1 is MDHEN and CDR2 SYDVKM. The V gene lost 3 bases and the J gene lost 0 bases, with 3 bases spanning the gap. This CDR3 is built from 14 residues. The CDR3 sequence is CASSLLSGANVLTF. DNA for the CDR3: TGTGCCAGCAGTTTGCTCTCTGGGGCCAACGTCCTGACTTTC.

DNA of the CDR3: TGTGCCAGCAGCTCGCCCGAAAGACCCCCTAATGAGCAGTTCTTC. It encodes CASSSPERPPNEQFF. This sequence joins TRBV13 and TRBJ2-1, with D unresolved. V lost 4 bases to trimming and J lost 7 bases, with 17 bases between them. The germline V gene encodes CDR1 PRHDT and CDR2 FYEKMQ (reference sequence). The length of the CDR3 is 15 residues.

The rearrangement joins TRBV11-2 to TRBJ2-7, with D tentatively TRBD1 or TRBD2 (5 bases each). V was shortened by 0 bases and J by 2 bases, with 11 bases between the two germline ends. Germline CDR1 is SGHAT and CDR2 is FQNNGV. The CDR3 consists of 15 residues. This CDR3 is CASSLEGDLAYEQYF. The DNA of the CDR3 is TGTGCCAGCAGCTTAGAGGGGGATCTCGCCTACGAGCAGTACTTC.

J is TRBJ1-1 and V is TRBV29-1; D gene unclear. Germline V CDR1 and CDR2: SQVTM, ANQGSEA. V gave up 5 bases and J gave up 0 bases, with 10 bases separating them. The CDR3 consists of 13 residues. The CDR3 sequence: CSVPMGLNTEAFF. As DNA, the CDR3 is TGCAGCGTTCCCATGGGCCTGAACACTGAAGCTTTCTTT.

This sequence joins TRBV19 and TRBJ2-7; no clear D. The V gene's germline CDR1 is LNHDA and CDR2 SQIVND (reference sequence). The CDR3 covers 13 residues. V was shortened by 9 bases and J by 0 bases, with 12 bases between the two germline ends. CDR3 coding DNA: TGTGCCAGCCAGAAAGAGAACTCCTACGAGCAGTACTTC. Amino acid sequence: CASQKENSYEQYF. Full variable domain (remainder filled in from reference TRBV19 and TRBJ2-7): DGGITQSPKYLFRKEGQNVTLSCEQNLNHDAMYWYRQDPGQGLRLIYYSQIVNDFQKGDIAEGYSVSREKKESFPLTVTSAQKNPTAFYLCASQKENSYEQYFGPGTRLTVT.

The chain uses TRBV2 and TRBJ1-2; D remains ambiguous. The V gene's germline CDR1 is SNHLY and CDR2 FYNNEI. This CDR3 has 11 amino acids. V gave up 7 bases and J gave up 8 bases, with 11 bases separating them. For the CDR3, the DNA is TGTGCCAGCACCGTGCGGGGAGGCTACACCTTC. It translates to CASTVRGGYTF.

The rearrangement uses TRBV27 and TRBJ1-1; D might be TRBD1 (5 bases). Germline V gene data show CDR1 as MNHEY and CDR2 as SMNVEV (reference sequence). The V end lost 6 bases, the J end lost 4 bases, and 15 bases lay between the germline ends. This CDR3 is built from 14 residues. The CDR3 DNA reads TGTGCCAGCAGGCTAACAGGCCGTTCCACTGAAGCTTTCTTT. This codes for CASRLTGRSTEAFF.